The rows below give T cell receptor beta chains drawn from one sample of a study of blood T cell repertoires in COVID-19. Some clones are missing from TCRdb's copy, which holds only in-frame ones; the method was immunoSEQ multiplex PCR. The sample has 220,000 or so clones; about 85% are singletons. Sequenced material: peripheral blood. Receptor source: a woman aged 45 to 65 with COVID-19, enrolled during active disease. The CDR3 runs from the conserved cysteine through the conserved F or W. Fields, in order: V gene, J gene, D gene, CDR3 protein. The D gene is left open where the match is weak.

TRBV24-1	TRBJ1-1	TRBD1	CATSDGQAEAFF
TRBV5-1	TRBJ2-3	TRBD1	CASSLGAGGFSRTDTQYF
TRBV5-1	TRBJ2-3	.	CASSLPQTDTQYF
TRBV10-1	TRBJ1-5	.	CASSERRDQPQHF
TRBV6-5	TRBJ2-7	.	CASMLGTFYYEQYF
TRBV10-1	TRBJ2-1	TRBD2	CASSSGGSYNEQFF
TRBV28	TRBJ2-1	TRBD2	CASFTSGGNNEQFF
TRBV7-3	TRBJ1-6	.	CASSLRGTSYNSPLHF
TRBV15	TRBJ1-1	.	CATSSLMNTEAFF
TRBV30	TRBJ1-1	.	CAWSRGYNTEAFF
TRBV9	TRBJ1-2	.	CASSKAGLGSSGYTF
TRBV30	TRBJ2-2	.	CAWNEGAFTGELFF
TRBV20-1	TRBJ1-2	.	CSASRAGRVDYGYTF
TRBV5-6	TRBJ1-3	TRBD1	CASLSWTGAVPSGNTIYF
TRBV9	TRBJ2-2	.	CASSVVQNTGELFF
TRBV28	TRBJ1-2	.	CASSLQGGYGYTF
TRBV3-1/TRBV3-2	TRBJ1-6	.	CASSLVAAGSPLHF
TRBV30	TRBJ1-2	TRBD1	CASQGVGGYTF
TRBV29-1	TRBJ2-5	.	CSVVPVQETQYF
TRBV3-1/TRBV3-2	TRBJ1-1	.	CAWGGRMNTEAFF
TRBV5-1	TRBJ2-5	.	CASTFRGTDQETQYF
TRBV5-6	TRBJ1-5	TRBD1	CASSLLTGAMNDQPQHF
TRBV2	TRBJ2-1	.	CASSDRAAEQFF
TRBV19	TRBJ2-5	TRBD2	CASSIENLAAPGTQYF
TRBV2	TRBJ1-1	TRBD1	CASREKGQMNTEAFF
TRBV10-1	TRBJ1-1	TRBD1	CASSETLQGRNTEAFF
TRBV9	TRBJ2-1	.	CASSVAGTLNEQFF
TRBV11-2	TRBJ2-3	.	CASSYTRGDTQYF
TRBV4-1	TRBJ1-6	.	CASSPAGGPDRSPLHF
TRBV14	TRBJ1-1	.	CASSQRRTEEAFF